These 32 T cell receptor beta chains came from one sample sequenced in a study of CD8 T cells in ankylosing spondylitis. TCRdb reanalysed the 5' RACE reads using MiXCR and keeps one entry per CDR3 protein. The sample records about 39,000 distinct CDR3 sequences, about a tenth being singletons. Sequencing was carried out using blood, either unsorted or a sorted T cell fraction (not recorded which). The source is a male donor with ankylosing spondylitis or in good health (not recorded which).

This clonotype was detected ten times or more. The rearrangement uses TRBV20-1 and TRBJ1-2; no clear D gene. V dropped 2 bases and J dropped 2 bases, with 6 bases sitting between them. The V gene's germline CDR1 is DFQATT and CDR2 SNEGSKA (reference sequence). This CDR3 is 12 amino acids long. In nucleotides, the CDR3 is TGCAGTGCTAGAAACCCGAACTATGGCTACACCTTC. This translates into CSARNPNYGYTF.

This clonotype has at least ten counts. The chain uses TRBV7-9 and TRBJ2-7, with D perhaps TRBD2 (5 bases). CDR1 and CDR2 from the germline V gene are SEHNR and FQNEAQ (reference sequence). The V end lost 8 bases, the J end lost 4 bases, and 12 bases lay between the germline ends. The CDR3 spans 12 residues. CDR3 loop: CASGGTHYEQYF. The CDR3 DNA reads as TGTGCCAGCGGAGGCACCCATTACGAGCAGTACTTC.

This clonotype was detected many times. The chain couples TRBV19 to TRBJ2-1, with no clear D. Germline lookup yields CDR1 LNHDA and CDR2 SQIVND (reference sequence). The CDR3 totals 14 residues. The V gene lost 9 bases and the J gene lost 1 base, with 13 bases spanning the gap. The CDR3 nucleotides read TGTGCCAGCTCACAGTGGGGTTCCTACAATGAGCAGTTCTTC. Amino acid sequence: CASSQWGSYNEQFF.

In its sample, this clonotype was seen many times. The chain carries TRBV5-1 and TRBJ2-7; 9 bases map to TRBD2. The V gene's germline CDR1 is SGHRS and CDR2 YFSETQ. V lost 2 bases to trimming and J lost 6 bases; unmatched junction nucleotides: 6. The CDR3 totals 14 residues. CDR3 bases: TGCGCCAGCAGCTTAACAGCGGGAGGAACCGAGCAGTACTTC. Its translation: CASSLTAGGTEQYF.

This clonotype was seen repeatedly, ten times or more. The chain has TRBV27 and TRBJ1-6, with D possibly being TRBD1 (6 bases). From germline, CDR1 is MNHEY and CDR2 SMNVEV (reference sequence). V shed 3 bases and J shed 10 bases, with 13 bases lying between them. The CDR3 is 14 amino acids. DNA for the CDR3: TGTGCCAGCAGTTTCTCCCAAACAGGGTCACCCCTCCACTTT. It specifies CASSFSQTGSPLHF.

CDR3 sequence reads: CASSESFREQYF. CDR3 sequence (DNA): TGTGCCAGCAGTGAATCCTTCCGCGAGCAGTACTTC. The chain joins TRBV6-1 to TRBJ2-7; D is uncertain. The V gene's germline CDR1 is MNHNS and CDR2 SASEGT. The CDR3 runs 12 residues. Trimming stripped 2 bases from V and 6 bases from J, with 8 bases between.

This clonotype was recorded at least ten times. The gene calls are TRBV29-1 and TRBJ2-7; D unresolved. Deletions cut 2 bases from V and 3 bases from J, with 17 bases between. The CDR3 runs 15 residues. Germline-derived CDR1 and CDR2 are SQVTM and ANQGSEA. CDR3 coding DNA: TGCAGCGTTGAACTTTTTTCCGGACCCGACTACGAGCAGTACTTC. As protein: CSVELFSGPDYEQYF.

This clonotype was seen just once. The chain combines TRBV28 with TRBJ1-4, with a tentative D call TRBD1 (5 bases). Looked up from germline, CDR1 is MDHEN and CDR2 is SYDVKM. This CDR3 is 16 amino acids long. V was pared by 5 bases and J by 8 bases, with 21 bases between. CDR3 bases: TGTGCCAGCAGTCAAGGGCCCCAGGGATTAAGCGAAAAACTGTTTTTT. Translating gives CASSQGPQGLSEKLFF.

There are many counts of this clonotype. The rearrangement uses TRBV6-5 and TRBJ2-2, with D possibly called TRBD1 or TRBD2 (5 bases each). Germline CDR1 and CDR2: MNHEY and SVGAGI. CDR3 size: 13 residues. Trimming left V 11 bases short and J 2 bases short, with 12 bases between. The CDR3 nucleotides read TGTGCCTCGGGACGAAGAAACACCGGGGAGCTGTTTTTT. This gives the protein CASGRRNTGELFF.

This clonotype was seen repeatedly, ten times or more. The V and J genes are TRBV28 and TRBJ1-6, with no clear D. The CDR3 is made up of 11 amino acids. The germline V gene has CDR1 MDHEN and CDR2 SYDVKM. The V and J ends lost 5 bases and 7 bases respectively, with 3 bases between them. CDR3 nucleotide sequence: TGTGCCAGCAGTCAGAATTCACCCCTCCACTTT. This sequence encodes CASSQNSPLHF.

This chain uses TRBV6-1 with TRBJ1-2; tentative D call: TRBD1 (5 bases). There are 15 residues in the CDR3. Trimming left V 4 bases short and J 0 bases short, with 12 bases between. Germline CDR1 MNHNS, CDR2 SASEGT. CDR3 residues: CASSGGHTANYGYTF. The CDR3 coding sequence is TGTGCCAGCAGTGGAGGACACACAGCTAACTATGGCTACACCTTC.

There are many counts of this clonotype. The rearrangement uses TRBV12-3 or TRBV12-4 and TRBJ1-1; TRBD1 might be the D (5 bases). CDR3 length: 13 residues. V lost 5 bases to trimming and J lost 0 bases, with 7 bases between them. The DNA of the CDR3 is TGTGCCAGCAGTGACAGCATGAACACTGAAGCTTTCTTT. Its protein is CASSDSMNTEAFF.

This clonotype came up many times. The chain recombines TRBV5-1 with TRBJ2-4; D perhaps matches TRBD2 (6 bases). The V gene lost 3 bases and the J gene lost 2 bases, with 15 bases spanning the gap. The V gene's germline CDR1 is SGHRS and CDR2 YFSETQ. The length of the CDR3 is 16 residues. The DNA of the CDR3 is TGCGCCAGCAGCTCGATTGCCGGGAGTTCCAAAAACATTCAGTACTTC. As protein: CASSSIAGSSKNIQYF.

This clonotype was seen a few times. The J gene is TRBJ2-3, the V gene TRBV2; 7 bases align to TRBD2. V shed 3 bases, J shed 2 bases, and the junction held 5 bases outside the gene matches. The CDR3 has 15 amino acids. Germline CDR1 SNHLY, CDR2 FYNNEI. CDR3 in DNA: TGTGCCAGCAGTGATGCGGGAGTCCCCACAGATACGCAGTATTTT. Its translation: CASSDAGVPTDTQYF.

The J gene is TRBJ2-5, the V gene TRBV19; D call uncertain. This CDR3 is 13 amino acids long. The V end lost 5 bases, the J end lost 0 bases, and 7 bases lay between the germline ends. Germline CDR1 LNHDA, CDR2 SQIVND (reference sequence). Here the CDR3 DNA reads TGTGCCAGTAGTTACACGCACCAAGAGACCCAGTACTTC. Protein sequence: CASSYTHQETQYF. Together with reference TRBV19 and TRBJ2-5, the CDR3 gives the full variable domain: DGGITQSPKYLFRKEGQNVTLSCEQNLNHDAMYWYRQDPGQGLRLIYYSQIVNDFQKGDIAEGYSVSREKKESFPLTVTSAQKNPTAFYLCASSYTHQETQYFGPGTRLLVL.

This clonotype was seen many times. The V and J genes are TRBV4-1 and TRBJ2-1; a weak D match, TRBD1 (5 bases). Germline V gene sequence: CDR1 MGHRA, CDR2 YSYEKL. V was clipped by 0 bases and J by 10 bases, with 13 bases between them. This CDR3 comprises 14 residues. As DNA, the CDR3 is TGCGCCAGCAGCCAAGATCCCAGGTGGGGCGAGCAGTTCTTC. Residues: CASSQDPRWGEQFF.

The sample holds many counts of this clonotype. This chain joins TRBV24-1 and TRBJ2-6; TRBD1 matches 8 bases. The CDR3 is 18 residues long. Trimming cost V 2 bases and J 3 bases; bases outside gene matches: 8. The germline V gene encodes CDR1 KGHDR and CDR2 SFDVKD. The CDR3, as DNA: TGTGCCACCAGTGATTCCGACCCCGGACAGGGTGGGGCCAACGTCCTGACTTTC. Translated: CATSDSDPGQGGANVLTF.

This clonotype was picked up many times. The V gene is TRBV7-8, the J gene TRBJ2-7; TRBD1 agrees at 10 bases. This CDR3 contains 15 residues. The trim removed 2 bases at V and 5 bases at J, leaving 6 bases unmatched. From germline, CDR1 is SGHVS and CDR2 FQNEAQ. CDR3 region: CASSLPRQGAHEQYF. The CDR3 DNA reads as TGTGCCAGCAGCTTACCGCGACAGGGGGCCCACGAGCAGTACTTC. Full variable domain (remainder filled in from reference TRBV7-8 and TRBJ2-7): GAGVSQSPRYKVAKRGQDVALRCDPISGHVSLFWYQQALGQGPEFLTYFQNEAQLDKSGLPSDRFFAERPEGSVSTLKIQRTQQEDSAVYLCASSLPRQGAHEQYFGPGTRLTVT.

This clonotype was recorded many times. V is TRBV12-3 or TRBV12-4 and J is TRBJ2-2, with D perhaps matching TRBD1 or TRBD2 (6 bases each). The CDR3 loop spans 16 amino acids. The V end was cut by 6 bases, the J end by 6 bases, with 20 bases between. The CDR3 loop reads CASSSGGGKGPGELFF. The CDR3 DNA sequence: TGTGCCAGCAGCTCCGGGGGCGGGAAAGGGCCCGGGGAGCTGTTTTTT.

There are many counts of this clonotype. The chain combines TRBV29-1 with TRBJ2-1; D might be TRBD2 (6 bases). The V end lost 1 base, the J end lost 7 bases, and 17 bases lay between the germline ends. Germline CDR1 SQVTM, CDR2 ANQGSEA. The CDR3 loop spans 15 amino acids. The CDR3 region has the DNA TGCAGCGTTGAAGGGGCATCGGAGGGAGGAAATGAGCAGTTCTTC. Protein product: CSVEGASEGGNEQFF.

The V call is TRBV7-9, the J call TRBJ2-7; no clear D gene. The CDR3 runs to 12 residues. Germline V gene lookup returns CDR1 SEHNR and CDR2 FQNEAQ (reference sequence). The CDR3 spells CADRNPSYEQYF. As DNA, the CDR3 is TGTGCTGACCGGAACCCTTCCTACGAGCAGTACTTC.

There are a few counts of this clonotype. The chain joins TRBV2 to TRBJ2-5; weak D call: TRBD2 (5 bases). V was trimmed by 6 bases and J by 5 bases, leaving 19 bases between them. Germline V CDR1 and CDR2: SNHLY, FYNNEI. This CDR3 contains 15 residues. This chain's CDR3 is CASSNKGAIGETQYF. Written as DNA, the CDR3 is TGTGCCAGCAGCAACAAGGGAGCTATAGGGGAGACCCAGTACTTC.

This clonotype was detected ten times or more. This rearrangement joins TRBV12-3 or TRBV12-4 to TRBJ2-7; D is perhaps TRBD1 (6 bases). V dropped 7 bases and J dropped 3 bases, with 19 bases sitting between them. The CDR3 length is 15 residues. The CDR3 DNA is TGTGCCAGCACCCATTCGGGCAGGGGCGTCTACGAGCAGTACTTC. This sequence encodes CASTHSGRGVYEQYF.

CDR3 residues: CSVERDRGGGYTF. CDR3 nucleotide sequence: TGCAGCGTTGAAAGAGACAGGGGAGGCGGCTACACCTTC. The rearrangement joins TRBV29-1 to TRBJ1-2; the match to TRBD1 covers 8 bases. The germline V gene has CDR1 SQVTM and CDR2 ANQGSEA. The CDR3 contains 13 residues. Trimming at V came to 2 bases and at J to 8 bases, leaving 7 bases not matched to a gene. Filled out from reference TRBV29-1 and TRBJ1-2, the complete variable domain reads SAVISQKPSRDICQRGTSLTIQCQVDSQVTMMFWYRQQPGQSLTLIATANQGSEATYESGFVIDKFPISRPNLTFSTLTVSNMSPEDSSIYLCSVERDRGGGYTFGSGTRLTVV.

This clonotype was recorded at least ten times. The V call is TRBV10-3, the J call TRBJ1-3; TRBD1 agrees at 7 bases. J was trimmed by 2 bases and V by 10 bases; bases with no gene match: 11. Germline CDR1 ENHRY, CDR2 SYGVKD. The CDR3 runs to 15 residues. The CDR3 DNA is TGTGCCACCGAACTAATACAGGGGACTGGAAACACCATATATTTT. Its protein product is CATELIQGTGNTIYF.

This clonotype was observed at least ten times. This chain connects TRBV20-1 to TRBJ2-6; D gene ambiguous. The CDR3 has 15 residues. CDR1 and CDR2 from the germline V gene are DFQATT and SNEGSKA (reference sequence). Trimming left V 2 bases short and J 2 bases short, with 10 bases between. CDR3 bases: TGCAGTGCTAGATTGTTCGGGCCTGGGGCCAACGTCCTGACTTTC. This codes for CSARLFGPGANVLTF.

This clonotype has a handful of counts. The chain uses TRBV6-1 and TRBJ2-5; 11 bases fit TRBD2. V shed 5 bases, J shed 5 bases, and the junction held 7 bases outside the gene matches. The CDR3 sequence is 15 residues long. CDR1 MNHNS and CDR2 SASEGT come from the germline V gene. CDR3 sequence reads: CASSQGTSGRETQYF. The CDR3, as DNA: TGTGCCAGCAGTCAAGGGACTAGCGGAAGGGAGACCCAGTACTTC.

This clonotype has ten or more counts. V is TRBV29-1 and J is TRBJ2-1; 14 bases map to TRBD2. There are 16 residues in the CDR3. The V gene's germline CDR1 is SQVTM and CDR2 ANQGSEA. The chain's CDR3 is CSVSGLAGGSYNEQFF. In DNA form, the CDR3 reads TGCAGTGTTTCCGGACTAGCGGGGGGATCCTACAATGAGCAGTTCTTC.

This clonotype was observed many times. The rearrangement uses TRBV12-3 or TRBV12-4 and TRBJ2-7; 7 bases align to TRBD1. The V segment lost 2 bases and the J segment 4 bases; nucleotides outside the gene matches: 5. This CDR3 is built from 14 residues. This CDR3 is CASSLSGTDYEQYF. The CDR3 DNA sequence: TGTGCCAGCAGTTTATCCGGGACAGATTACGAGCAGTACTTC.

In its sample, this clonotype was seen many times. The rearrangement links TRBV20-1 to TRBJ2-3, with 12 bases aligning to TRBD2. The germline gives CDR1 DFQATT, CDR2 SNEGSKA (reference sequence). Losses at the gene ends were 2 bases for V and 5 bases for J; bases not matched to a gene: 11. CDR3 length: 17 amino acids. Here the CDR3 reads CSARHTGGTSGLDTQYF. The CDR3 DNA sequence: TGCAGTGCTAGACACACCGGGGGGACTAGCGGGTTAGATACGCAGTATTTT.

This clonotype was recorded at least ten times. The chain carries TRBV4-2 and TRBJ1-2; weak D call: TRBD1 (6 bases). In germline, CDR1 is LGHNA, CDR2 YNFKEQ. The CDR3 length is 15 residues. The V gene lost 0 bases and the J gene lost 4 bases, with 12 bases spanning the gap. The CDR3 loop reads CASSQDWGRIYGYTF. The CDR3, as DNA: TGTGCCAGCAGCCAAGATTGGGGGCGGATCTATGGCTACACCTTC.

This clonotype was seen repeatedly, ten times or more. V is TRBV4-3 and J is TRBJ1-5, with TRBD1 identical over 12 bases. In germline, CDR1 is LGHNA, CDR2 YSLEER. V lost 4 bases and J lost 1; bases outside the gene matches: 5. The CDR3 runs 17 residues. Written as DNA, the CDR3 is TGCGCCAGCAGCCCAGGGACAGGGGGCTTGAGCAATCAGCCCCAGCATTTT. Translating gives CASSPGTGGLSNQPQHF.